One sample yielded the 23 T cell receptor beta chains listed below, sequenced in a study of cytomegalovirus exposure and HLA in healthy donors. The primer mix had 60 Vbeta and 13 Jbeta primers. Clones were sequenced by immunoSEQ multiplex PCR, and TCRdb holds only the in-frame ones, with some missing. The data show about 76,000 clones, with roughly 79% seen just once and around 2% held by the top ten. Sequencing used PBMCs. The receptor source for this set is a woman in her twenties or thirties in good health and CMV-seronegative.

The chain is built from TRBV4-3 and TRBJ2-7; TRBD1 agrees at 10 bases. The ends lost 1 base at V and 0 bases at J; junction bases unmatched: 0. Looked up from germline, CDR1 is LGHNA and CDR2 is YSLEER. The CDR3 length is 15 residues. The CDR3 DNA sequence: TGCGCCAGCAGCCAAGGACAGGGGGCCTCCTACGAGCAGTACTTC. This sequence encodes CASSQGQGASYEQYF.

A few counts support this clone. The genes are TRBV7-9 and TRBJ2-1, with D possibly matching TRBD1 (5 bases). V gave up 5 bases and J gave up 0 bases, with 14 bases separating them. The CDR3 extends over 16 amino acids. Germline CDR1 reads SEHNR; CDR2 reads FQNEAQ (reference sequence). In DNA form, the CDR3 reads TGTGCCAGCAGCCGGACACCTTCGAGCTCCTACAATGAGCAGTTCTTC. This translates into CASSRTPSSSYNEQFF. The whole variable domain, remainder taken from reference TRBV7-9 and TRBJ2-1, is DTGVSQNPRHKITKRGQNVTFRCDPISEHNRLYWYRQTLGQGPEFLTYFQNEAQLEKSRLLSDRFSAERPKGSFSTLEIQRTEQGDSAMYLCASSRTPSSSYNEQFFGPGTRLTVL.

The J gene is TRBJ2-5, the V gene TRBV11-1, with 7 bases fitting TRBD1. The end of the DNA aligns better with TRBJ2-7, so the J call may be wrong. The V gene's germline CDR1 is SGHAT and CDR2 FQDESV (reference sequence). This CDR3 comprises 12 residues. The CDR3 here is CARWDRSYEQYF. CDR3 sequence (DNA): TGTGCCAGATGGGACAGATCCTACGAGCAGTACTTC.

The V and J genes are TRBV27 and TRBJ2-7, with D maybe TRBD1 (5 bases). Trimming pared 5 bases from V and 6 bases from J, leaving 20 bases between. The CDR3 is 15 amino acids. CDR1 and CDR2 (germline): MNHEY, SMNVEV (reference sequence). This CDR3 is CASSGFRDARGEQYF. CDR3 nucleotides: TGTGCCAGCAGTGGTTTCAGGGATGCGCGAGGCGAGCAGTACTTC.

This clone showed up just once. V and J are TRBV15 and TRBJ2-1; 8 bases line up with TRBD1. From germline, CDR1 is LNHNV and CDR2 YYDKDF (reference sequence). Trimming at V came to 0 bases and at J to 10 bases, leaving 8 bases not matched to a gene. This CDR3 is 15 amino acids long. The CDR3 spells CATSRDGTGFREQFF. Written as DNA, the CDR3 is TGTGCCACCAGCAGAGACGGGACAGGATTTCGCGAGCAGTTCTTC.

This clone was detected only a few times. The chain links TRBV5-1 to TRBJ2-3, with D perhaps matching TRBD2 (5 bases). Germline-derived CDR1 and CDR2 are SGHRS and YFSETQ. This CDR3 is 13 amino acids long. Trimming removed 3 bases from V and 9 bases from J, with 14 bases in between. The CDR3, as DNA: TGCGCCAGCAGCTCGGATCTTTCGGGGACGCAGTATTTT. Amino acid sequence: CASSSDLSGTQYF.

The chain couples TRBV13 to TRBJ1-1; 10 bases fit TRBD1. The CDR3 length is 16 residues. Losses at the gene ends were 5 bases for V and 9 bases for J; bases not matched to a gene: 15. Germline CDR1 is PRHDT and CDR2 is FYEKMQ (reference sequence). The CDR3 region has the DNA TGTGCCAGCAGCCGAAATGCGGGACAGGGGCAACAACAAGCTTTCTTT. It is translated as CASSRNAGQGQQQAFF.

The CDR3 coding sequence is TGTGCCAGCTCATCCGTACACGCAACTAATGAAAAACTGTTTTTT. It yields the protein CASSSVHATNEKLFF. The rearrangement joins TRBV18 to TRBJ1-4; D not certain. The CDR3 is 15 amino acids. Germline CDR1 is KGHSH and CDR2 is LQKENI. V gave up 5 bases and J gave up 0 bases, with 10 bases separating them.

The chain recombines TRBV5-4 with TRBJ2-5; D might be TRBD2 (6 bases). The CDR3 loop spans 14 amino acids. The germline V gene encodes CDR1 SGHNT and CDR2 YYREEE (reference sequence). Between the trimmed V and J ends, which lost 3 bases and 5 bases, there was a span of 14 bases. The CDR3, as DNA: TGTGCCAGCAGCTCTAAGATCCGGGAGGAGACCCAGTACTTC. It yields the protein CASSSKIREETQYF.

This rearrangement joins TRBV10-1 to TRBJ2-1; no definite D call. CDR3 length equals 15 residues. Germline CDR1 and CDR2: WNHNN and SYGVQD (reference sequence). V was cut by 2 bases and J by 9 bases, with 17 bases left in between. This chain's CDR3 is CASSEASARYGEQFF. CDR3 DNA: TGCGCCAGCAGTGAGGCATCCGCCCGGTATGGTGAGCAGTTCTTC.

The chain links TRBV15 to TRBJ1-2; 10 bases are shared with TRBD1. Germline-derived CDR1 and CDR2 are LNHNV and YYDKDF (reference sequence). This CDR3 comprises 16 residues. V dropped 3 bases and J dropped 6; count of bases not matched to a gene: 10. The CDR3: CATSSGGSGTGDGYTF. The DNA of the CDR3 is TGTGCCACCAGCAGTGGGGGATCCGGGACAGGGGATGGCTACACCTTC.

This rearrangement joins TRBV2 to TRBJ2-7, with 9 bases lining up with TRBD2. V lost 7 bases to trimming and J lost 5 bases; unmatched junction nucleotides: 12. CDR3 length equals 15 residues. CDR1 is SNHLY and CDR2 is FYNNEI in the germline V gene. The CDR3 coding sequence is TGTGCCAGCAACATATTAGCGGGAGTTAGTCACGAGCAGTACTTC. The encoded protein is CASNILAGVSHEQYF. The whole variable domain, filled in from reference TRBV2 and TRBJ2-7, reads EPEVTQTPSHQVTQMGQEVILRCVPISNHLYFYWYRQILGQKVEFLVSFYNNEISEKSEIFDDQFSVERPDGSNFTLKIRSTKLEDSAMYFCASNILAGVSHEQYFGPGTRLTVT.

The chain links TRBV7-8 to TRBJ2-7; maybe TRBD2 (6 bases). The V gene lost 5 bases and the J gene lost 0 bases, with 14 bases spanning the gap. Per germline, CDR1 SGHVS and CDR2 FQNEAQ. The CDR3 extends over 15 amino acids. The CDR3 nucleotides read TGTGCCAGCAGCCTATTCGACGGGAGCTCCTACGAGCAGTACTTC. It codes for CASSLFDGSSYEQYF.

This clone has more than one count but fewer than ten. The V gene is TRBV19, the J gene TRBJ2-7, with 9 bases lining up with TRBD1. Trimming took 1 base from V and 4 from J; bases not matched to a gene: 2. The CDR3 covers 14 residues. The germline gives CDR1 LNHDA, CDR2 SQIVND (reference sequence). CDR3: CASSIGGTGYEQYF. The CDR3, as DNA: TGTGCCAGTAGTATAGGTGGGACAGGGTACGAGCAGTACTTC. Supplemented by reference TRBV19 and TRBJ2-7, the full variable domain reads DGGITQSPKYLFRKEGQNVTLSCEQNLNHDAMYWYRQDPGQGLRLIYYSQIVNDFQKGDIAEGYSVSREKKESFPLTVTSAQKNPTAFYLCASSIGGTGYEQYFGPGTRLTVT.

This chain joins TRBV28 and TRBJ2-7, with 12 bases lining up with TRBD2. Trimming at V came to 3 bases and at J to 6 bases, leaving 12 bases not matched to a gene. The CDR3 has 17 residues. Per germline, CDR1 MDHEN and CDR2 SYDVKM. The CDR3 region is CASSFLAGGPFDPEQYF. The CDR3, as DNA: TGTGCCAGCAGTTTTCTAGCGGGAGGGCCATTTGATCCCGAGCAGTACTTC.

This clone was counted between two and nine times. This chain links TRBV7-8 with TRBJ1-1; TRBD1 matches 11 bases. Trimming at V came to 5 bases and at J to 4 bases, leaving 6 bases not matched to a gene. CDR1 and CDR2 from the germline V gene are SGHVS and FQNEAQ. The CDR3 consists of 15 residues. CDR3 coding DNA: TGTGCCAGCAGCCCCGGGGACAGGGGGGCCACTGAAGCTTTCTTT. Amino acids: CASSPGDRGATEAFF.

The chain carries TRBV30 and TRBJ1-2, with 8 bases identical to TRBD1. The CDR3 covers 13 residues. CDR1 and CDR2 from the germline V gene are GTSNPN and SVGIG (reference sequence). J lost 3 bases, V lost 3 bases, and 3 bases had no gene match. CDR3 in amino acids: CAWSADRDYGYTF. The CDR3, as DNA: TGTGCCTGGAGCGCGGACAGGGACTATGGCTACACCTTC. The full variable domain, its missing parts supplied by reference TRBV30 and TRBJ1-2, is SQTIHQWPATLVQPVGSPLSLECTVEGTSNPNLYWYRQAAGRGLQLLFYSVGIGQISSEVPQNLSASRPQDRQFILSSKKLLLSDSGFYLCAWSADRDYGYTFGSGTRLTVV.

J is TRBJ1-1 and V is TRBV2, with TRBD1 matching over 12 bases. V dropped 6 bases and J dropped 4; count of bases not matched to a gene: 6. CDR1 and CDR2 (germline): SNHLY, FYNNEI. The CDR3 runs 15 residues. The CDR3 coding sequence is TGTGCCAGCAGCGGGACAGGGGGCGAGGGCACTGAAGCTTTCTTT. This gives the protein CASSGTGGEGTEAFF.

This clone was seen only a few times. The V gene is TRBV19, the J gene TRBJ2-4; 7 positions agree with TRBD1. The CDR3 covers 15 residues. CDR1 and CDR2 (germline): LNHDA, SQIVND (reference sequence). Trimming took 1 base from V and 6 from J; bases not matched to a gene: 6. Here the CDR3 reads CASSIGQGSGNIQYF. The DNA of the CDR3 is TGTGCCAGTAGTATAGGACAGGGTTCTGGAAACATTCAGTACTTC.

The chain recombines TRBV5-1 with TRBJ2-3, with D maybe TRBD1 (6 bases). Germline V gene lookup returns CDR1 SGHRS and CDR2 YFSETQ. Trimming removed 7 bases at V and 2 bases at J, with 20 bases between. The CDR3 sequence is 16 residues long. DNA of the CDR3: TGCGCCAGCTTGAGGCGGCCAGGGGATCCCACAGATACGCAGTATTTT. Protein product: CASLRRPGDPTDTQYF.

The V gene is TRBV7-9, the J gene TRBJ2-1; TRBD1 is a possible D gene (6 bases). Germline V gene sequence: CDR1 SEHNR, CDR2 FQNEAQ (reference sequence). This CDR3 spans 13 amino acids. The V gene lost 5 bases and the J gene lost 15 bases, with 20 bases spanning the gap. The CDR3 nucleotides read TGTGCCAGCAGCCCCGGACAGAAACAAAGAGGGTTCTTC. Protein: CASSPGQKQRGFF.

The chain links TRBV25-1 to TRBJ2-5; 10 bases agree with TRBD1. The CDR3 loop spans 18 amino acids. Germline V CDR1 and CDR2: MGHDK, SYGVNS. V lost 1 base, J lost 4 bases, and 12 bases stayed unmatched. CDR3 in amino acids: CASSESGTGVGLGETQYF. The DNA for the CDR3 is TGTGCCAGCAGTGAATCCGGGACAGGGGTGGGGCTAGGAGAGACCCAGTACTTC. The complete variable domain, with remaining parts taken from reference TRBV25-1 and TRBJ2-5, reads EADIYQTPRYLVIGTGKKITLECSQTMGHDKMYWYQQDPGMELHLIHYSYGVNSTEKGDLSSESTVSRIRTEHFPLTLESARPSHTSQYLCASSESGTGVGLGETQYFGPGTRLLVL.

The chain links TRBV4-2 to TRBJ1-4, with D uncertain. V was clipped by 1 base and J by 0 bases, with 12 bases between them. This CDR3 is 17 amino acids long. CDR1 is LGHNA and CDR2 is YNFKEQ in the germline V gene. The CDR3 loop is CASSQARTGATNEKLFF. The CDR3 bases are TGTGCCAGCAGCCAAGCGAGGACCGGGGCAACTAATGAAAAACTGTTTTTT.